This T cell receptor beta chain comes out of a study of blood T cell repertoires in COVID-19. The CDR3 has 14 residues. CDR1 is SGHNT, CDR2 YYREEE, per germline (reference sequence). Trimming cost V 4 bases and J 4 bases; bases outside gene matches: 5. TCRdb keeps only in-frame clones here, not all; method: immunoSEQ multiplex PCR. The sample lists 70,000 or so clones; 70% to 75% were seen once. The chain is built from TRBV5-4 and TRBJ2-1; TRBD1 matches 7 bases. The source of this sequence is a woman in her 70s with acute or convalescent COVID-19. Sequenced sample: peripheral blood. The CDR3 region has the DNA TGTGCCAGCAGCCCCAGGGGGTTTTACAATGAGCAGTTCTTC. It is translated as CASSPRGFYNEQFF.